These 9 T cell receptor beta chains were all obtained from the same sample, sequenced in a study of chemoradiotherapy in HPV16-positive cancers. Profiling relied on immunoSEQ multiplex PCR, and the TCRdb table lists in-frame clones only, not all of them. The sample yields roughly 1,900 clones, 73% seen once. This sample comprised tumor tissue, obtained from a patient who underwent chemoradiotherapy. These receptors were collected from a human donor with HPV-associated anogenital cancer.

This clone was picked up a small number of times. This chain links TRBV4-2 with TRBJ1-5; D gene unclear. With 1 base removed from V and 8 bases from J, the gap between germline ends came to 9 bases. Germline CDR1 is LGHNA and CDR2 is YNFKEQ. This CDR3 has 13 amino acids. CDR3 bases: TGTGCCAGCAGCCAAGTAACGGATGAGCCCCAGCATTTT. It translates to CASSQVTDEPQHF.

The chain has TRBV4-1 and TRBJ2-3; D possibly uses TRBD1 or TRBD2 (5 bases each). V dropped 0 bases and J dropped 4 bases, with 14 bases sitting between them. Germline CDR1 and CDR2: MGHRA and YSYEKL. The CDR3 spans 16 residues. The CDR3 is CASSQDAGAGADTQYF. Written as DNA, the CDR3 is TGCGCCAGCAGCCAAGATGCCGGGGCCGGGGCAGATACGCAGTATTTT.

Concerning this clone itself: At one end, the junction sequence differs from germline, possibly due to a read error. The chain has TRBV5-1 and TRBJ2-3; D assignment may be TRBD1 or TRBD2 (7 bases each). Germline V lookup: CDR1 SGHRS, CDR2 YFSETQ. The CDR3 has 14 residues. DNA of the CDR3: TGCGCCACCAGGGGGGGGGCCCGCACAGGTACGCAGTATTTT. This codes for CATRGGARTGTQYF.

This clone came up once. This chain uses TRBV27 with TRBJ2-2; TRBD2 matches at 8 bases. Looked up from germline, CDR1 is MNHEY and CDR2 is SMNVEV (reference sequence). CDR3 length equals 16 residues. V gave up 6 bases and J gave up 0 bases; unmatched junction bases: 6. CDR3 DNA: TGTGCCAGCAGCCGGGGGGGGATCGCGAACACCGGGGAGCTGTTTTTT. Translation gives CASSRGGIANTGELFF.

The genes are TRBV5-4 and TRBJ2-1; TRBD1 matches at 10 bases. Germline values: CDR1 SGHNT, CDR2 YYREEE (reference sequence). The ends lost 4 bases at V and 5 bases at J; junction bases unmatched: 6. The length of the CDR3 is 15 residues. The CDR3 protein is CASSPTGTGDNEQFF. The CDR3 region has the DNA TGTGCCAGCAGCCCGACCGGGACAGGGGACAATGAGCAGTTCTTC.

This sequence joins TRBV5-1 and TRBJ1-2; 8 bases agree with TRBD1. The CDR3 has 16 residues. Trimming cost V 4 bases and J 5 bases; bases outside gene matches: 13. CDR1 and CDR2 (germline): SGHRS, YFSETQ. The DNA of the CDR3 is TGCGCCAGCAGCCAATATCCCGGGACAGGAGTTTATGGCTACACCTTC. Residues: CASSQYPGTGVYGYTF.

CDR3 loop: CASGLVLSGTGGVIQYF. CDR3 in DNA: TGTGCTAGTGGTTTGGTACTCTCTGGGACAGGGGGCGTCATTCAGTACTTC. This rearrangement joins TRBV12-5 to TRBJ2-4, with 12 bases identical to TRBD1. Germline values: CDR1 LGHNT, CDR2 FRNRAP. V lost 0 bases, J lost 9 bases, and 9 bases stayed unmatched. This CDR3 has 17 amino acids.

The gene calls are TRBV5-1 and TRBJ2-3; D is perhaps TRBD1 (5 bases). The V end was cut by 0 bases, the J end by 5 bases, with 13 bases between. The CDR3 is 15 amino acids. The V gene's germline CDR1 is SGHRS and CDR2 YFSETQ. The CDR3: CASSLGSRVGDTQYF. The CDR3 DNA is TGCGCCAGCAGCTTGGGGAGCAGGGTTGGAGATACGCAGTATTTT.

The chain combines TRBV5-1 with TRBJ1-2; possible D gene TRBD1, 5 bases. V gave up 0 bases and J gave up 7 bases, with 16 bases separating them. The CDR3 is 15 amino acids. The germline CDR1 and CDR2 sequences are SGHRS and YFSETQ. CDR3 nucleotide sequence: TGCGCCAGCAGCTTGGTATCTGGGGCCCCCGGTGGCTACACCTTC. Translated, it gives CASSLVSGAPGGYTF.